This TCR beta chain was captured in a study of control samples from healthy donors and cancer patients. Trimming cost V 5 bases and J 9 bases, with 23 bases left between them. The CDR3 has 16 amino acids. Germline V CDR1 and CDR2: SEHNR, FQNEAQ (reference sequence). Clones were read by immunoSEQ multiplex PCR, and TCRdb kept only the in-frame ones, dropping some. Found here are over 110,000 clones, roughly nine tenths of them singletons; the top ten hold approximately 9%. The source material was blood. This chain joins TRBV7-9 and TRBJ2-1, with D possibly being TRBD2 (6 bases). The TCR was taken from a woman younger than 45 in good health. CDR3 DNA: TGTGCCAGCAGCCCGCGGGACTCACAATCTAGGGTTGAGCAGTTCTTC. It translates to CASSPRDSQSRVEQFF.